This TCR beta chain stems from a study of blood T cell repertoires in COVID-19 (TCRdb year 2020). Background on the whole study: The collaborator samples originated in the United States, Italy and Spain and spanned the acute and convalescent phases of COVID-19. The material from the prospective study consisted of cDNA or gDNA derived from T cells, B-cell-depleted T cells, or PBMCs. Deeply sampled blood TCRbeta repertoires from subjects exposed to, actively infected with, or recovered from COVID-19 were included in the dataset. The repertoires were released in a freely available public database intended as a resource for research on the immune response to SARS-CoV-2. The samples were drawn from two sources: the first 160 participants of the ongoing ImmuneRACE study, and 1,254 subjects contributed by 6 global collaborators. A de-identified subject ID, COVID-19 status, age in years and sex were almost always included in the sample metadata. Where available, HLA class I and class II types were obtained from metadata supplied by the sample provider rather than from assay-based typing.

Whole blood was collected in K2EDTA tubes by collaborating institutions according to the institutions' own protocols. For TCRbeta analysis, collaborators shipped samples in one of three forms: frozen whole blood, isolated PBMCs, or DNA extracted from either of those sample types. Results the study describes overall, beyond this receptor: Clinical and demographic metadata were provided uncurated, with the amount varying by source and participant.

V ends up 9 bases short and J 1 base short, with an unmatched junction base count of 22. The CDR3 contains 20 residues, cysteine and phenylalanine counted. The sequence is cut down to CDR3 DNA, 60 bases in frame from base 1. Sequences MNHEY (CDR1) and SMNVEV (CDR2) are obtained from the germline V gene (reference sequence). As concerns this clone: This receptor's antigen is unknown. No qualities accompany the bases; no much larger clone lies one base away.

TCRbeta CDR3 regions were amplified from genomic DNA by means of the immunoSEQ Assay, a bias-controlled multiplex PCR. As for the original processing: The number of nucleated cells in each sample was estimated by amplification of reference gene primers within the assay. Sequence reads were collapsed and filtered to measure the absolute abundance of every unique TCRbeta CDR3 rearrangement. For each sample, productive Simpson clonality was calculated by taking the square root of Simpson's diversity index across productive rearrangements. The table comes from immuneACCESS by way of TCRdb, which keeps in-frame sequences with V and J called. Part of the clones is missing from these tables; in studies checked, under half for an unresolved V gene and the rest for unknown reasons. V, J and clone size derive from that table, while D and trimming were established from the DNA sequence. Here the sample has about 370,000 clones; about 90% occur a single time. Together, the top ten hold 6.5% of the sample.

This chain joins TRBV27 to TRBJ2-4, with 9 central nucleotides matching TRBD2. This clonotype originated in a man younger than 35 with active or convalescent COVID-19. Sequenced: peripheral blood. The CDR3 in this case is CARNEKDPSGEARAKNIQYF. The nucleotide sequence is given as TGTGCCAGGAACGAAAAGGATCCTAGCGGGGAGGCCAGGGCCAAAAACATTCAGTACTTC.